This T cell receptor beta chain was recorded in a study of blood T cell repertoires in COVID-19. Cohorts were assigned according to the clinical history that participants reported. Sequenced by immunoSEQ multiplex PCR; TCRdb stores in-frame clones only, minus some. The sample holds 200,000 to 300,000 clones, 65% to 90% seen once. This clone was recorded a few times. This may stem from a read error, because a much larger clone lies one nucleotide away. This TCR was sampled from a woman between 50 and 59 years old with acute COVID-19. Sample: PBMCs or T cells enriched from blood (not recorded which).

CDR3 region: CASSSTGGNQPQHF. CDR3 coding DNA: TGTGCCAGCAGCTCTACAGGGGGCAATCAGCCCCAGCATTTT. The chain carries TRBV3-1 (or the pseudogene TRBV3-2) and TRBJ1-5, with 7 positions matching TRBD1. The V gene end was trimmed by 5 bases and the J gene end by 2 bases; junction bases not matched to a gene: 3. Germline loops: CDR1 LGHDT, CDR2 YNNKEL (reference sequence). The length of the CDR3 is 14 residues.